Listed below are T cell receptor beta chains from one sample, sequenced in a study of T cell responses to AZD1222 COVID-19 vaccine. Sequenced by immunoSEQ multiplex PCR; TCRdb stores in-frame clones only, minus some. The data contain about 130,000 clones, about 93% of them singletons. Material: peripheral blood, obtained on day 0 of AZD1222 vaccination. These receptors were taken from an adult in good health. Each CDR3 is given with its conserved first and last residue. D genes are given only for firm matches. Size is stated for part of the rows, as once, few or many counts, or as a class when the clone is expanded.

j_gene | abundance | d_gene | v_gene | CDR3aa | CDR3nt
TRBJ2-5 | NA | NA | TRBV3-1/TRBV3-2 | CASSFGSETQYF | TGTGCCAGCAGCTTCGGTTCGGAGACCCAGTACTTC
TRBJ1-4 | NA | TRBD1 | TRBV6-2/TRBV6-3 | CASSSDRIKLFF | TGTGCCAGCAGTTCGGACAGGATTAAACTGTTTTTT
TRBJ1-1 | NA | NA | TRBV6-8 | CASSYPQPGPGTEAFF | TGTGCCAGCAGTTACCCGCAACCGGGACCTGGCACTGAAGCTTTCTTT
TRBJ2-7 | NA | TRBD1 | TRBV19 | CASSRGLGQLYEQYF | TGTGCCAGTAGTAGGGGGTTGGGACAGCTCTACGAGCAGTACTTC
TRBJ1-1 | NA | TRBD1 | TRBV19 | CASSIPARGSKNTEAFF | TGTGCCAGTAGTATCCCGGCCAGGGGGTCTAAGAACACTGAAGCTTTCTTT
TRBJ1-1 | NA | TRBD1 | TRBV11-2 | CASSSSYAPGGITEAFF | TGTGCCAGCAGCTCGTCGTACGCCCCAGGGGGCATTACTGAAGCTTTCTTT
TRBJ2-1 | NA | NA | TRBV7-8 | CASSLEAGANEQFF | TGTGCCAGCAGCCTCGAGGCGGGGGCTAATGAGCAGTTCTTC
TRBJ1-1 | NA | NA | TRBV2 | CASSGFPGPLVVTEAFF | TGTGCCAGCAGTGGTTTCCCGGGACCTTTGGTAGTCACTGAAGCTTTCTTT
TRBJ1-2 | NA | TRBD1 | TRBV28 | CASSWTGQPYGYTF | TGTGCCAGCAGTTGGACAGGACAGCCCTATGGCTACACCTTC
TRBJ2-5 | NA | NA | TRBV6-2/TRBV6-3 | CASSRGGAGAAQYF | TGTGCCAGCAGTCGCGGTGGCGCCGGGGCGGCCCAGTACTTC
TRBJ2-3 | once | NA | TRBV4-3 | CASSQKRASTDTQYF | TGCGCCAGCAGTCAAAAAAGGGCAAGCACAGATACGCAGTATTTT
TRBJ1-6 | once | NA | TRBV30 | CAWTIGPNSPLHF | TGTGCCTGGACTATCGGGCCGAATTCACCCCTCCACTTT
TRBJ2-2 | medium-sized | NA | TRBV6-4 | CASRLDTDTGELFF | TGTGCCAGCAGATTAGACACAGACACCGGGGAGCTGTTTTTT
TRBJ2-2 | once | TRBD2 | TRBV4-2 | CARSPGGGLAENTGELFF | TGTGCCCGCAGCCCGGGGGGGGGACTAGCGGAGAACACCGGGGAGCTGTTTTTT
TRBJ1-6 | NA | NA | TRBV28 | CASSIISDTSPLHF | TGTGCCAGCAGCATTATCTCAGACACTTCACCCCTCCACTTT
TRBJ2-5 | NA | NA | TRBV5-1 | CASSSTPAESLSGMYF | TGCGCCAGCAGCTCCACTCCGGCGGAGTCGTTGAGTGGGATGTACTTC
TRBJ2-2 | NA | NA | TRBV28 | CASSLYGPSNTGELFF | TGTGCCAGCAGTTTATATGGACCCTCGAACACCGGGGAGCTGTTTTTT
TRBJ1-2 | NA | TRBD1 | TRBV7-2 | CASEQGARQGYTF | TGTGCCAGCGAGCAGGGGGCGCGACAGGGCTACACCTTC
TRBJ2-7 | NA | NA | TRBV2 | CASSGQASYEQYF | TGTGCCAGCAGTGGACAGGCCTCCTACGAGCAGTACTTC
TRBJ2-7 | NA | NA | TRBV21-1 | CASSKERWSFCHEQYF | TGTGCCAGCAGCAAAGAGCGGTGGAGTTTTTGCCACGAGCAGTACTTC
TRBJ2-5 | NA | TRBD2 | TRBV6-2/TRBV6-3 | CASSYGLAPYQETQYF | TGTGCCAGCAGTTATGGACTAGCGCCGTACCAAGAGACCCAGTACTTC
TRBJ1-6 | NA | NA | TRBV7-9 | CASSLEGNSPLHF | TGTGCCAGCAGCTTAGAAGGGAATTCACCCCTCCACTTT
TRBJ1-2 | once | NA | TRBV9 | CASSVENRHPTGYTF | TGTGCCAGCAGCGTAGAGAACAGACACCCAACGGGCTACACCTTC
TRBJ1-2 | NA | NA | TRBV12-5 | CASGLVDRQGGYTF | TGTGCTAGTGGTTTGGTAGATAGGCAGGGAGGCTACACCTTC
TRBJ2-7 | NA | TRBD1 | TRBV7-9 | CASRLTGGSYEQYF | TGTGCCAGCCGACTAACAGGGGGCAGCTACGAGCAGTACTTC
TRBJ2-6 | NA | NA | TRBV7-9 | CASATRRGNSGANVLTF | TGTGCCAGTGCGACGCGCAGGGGAAACTCTGGGGCCAACGTCCTGACTTTC
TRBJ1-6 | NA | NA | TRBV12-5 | CASGLEPGTQGGSPLHF | TGTGCTAGTGGTTTGGAACCCGGGACCCAGGGAGGTTCACCCCTCCACTTT
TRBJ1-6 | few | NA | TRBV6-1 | CASSEMVRGNSPLHF | TGTGCCAGCAGTGAAATGGTCAGGGGTAATTCACCCCTCCACTTT
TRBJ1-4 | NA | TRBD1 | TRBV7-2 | CASSQNRDRDLLFF | TGTGCCAGCAGCCAGAACCGGGACAGGGACTTACTGTTTTTT
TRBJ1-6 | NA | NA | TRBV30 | CAWSQDTNSPLHF | TGTGCCTGGAGTCAGGACACCAATTCACCCCTCCACTTT
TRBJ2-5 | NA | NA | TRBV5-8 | CASSLEVRGRIQETQYF | TGTGCCAGCAGCTTGGAGGTTCGGGGGCGTATCCAAGAGACCCAGTACTTC
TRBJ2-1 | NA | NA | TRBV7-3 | CASSGRRRGDPTSYNEQFF | TGTGCCAGCAGCGGCCGGCGGAGGGGGGACCCCACCTCCTACAATGAGCAGTTCTTC
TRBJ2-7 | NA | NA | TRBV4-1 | CASSQEGGPGTSYEQYF | TGCGCCAGCAGCCAAGAAGGTGGGCCTGGTACCTCCTACGAGCAGTACTTC
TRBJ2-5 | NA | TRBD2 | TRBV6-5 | CASSYGLAGRAGTQYF | TGTGCCAGCAGTTACGGACTAGCGGGAAGAGCGGGGACCCAGTACTTC
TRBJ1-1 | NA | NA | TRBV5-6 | CASSFDLEGTEAFF | TGTGCCAGCAGCTTTGATTTGGAGGGCACTGAAGCTTTCTTT
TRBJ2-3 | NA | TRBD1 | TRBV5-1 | CASFDRGGTDTQYF | TGCGCCAGCTTTGACAGGGGGGGCACAGATACGCAGTATTTT
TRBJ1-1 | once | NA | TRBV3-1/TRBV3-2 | CASSQDQGNTEAFF | TGTGCCAGCAGCCAAGACCAGGGGAACACTGAAGCTTTCTTT
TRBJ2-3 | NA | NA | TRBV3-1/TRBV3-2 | CASSPLSPGSYTDTQYF | TGTGCCAGCAGCCCCCTATCCCCAGGGTCGTACACAGATACGCAGTATTTT
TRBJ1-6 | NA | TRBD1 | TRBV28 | CASGPRGDRDSPLHF | TGTGCCAGCGGTCCAAGGGGGGACAGGGACTCACCCCTCCACTTT
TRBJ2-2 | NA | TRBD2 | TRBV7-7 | CASSLSPGGNTGELFF | TGTGCTAGCAGCTTAAGTCCGGGGGGAAACACCGGGGAGCTGTTTTTT
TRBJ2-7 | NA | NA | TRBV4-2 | CASSQASRTSSYEQYF | TGTGCCAGCAGCCAAGCCTCCAGGACCAGCTCCTACGAGCAGTACTTC
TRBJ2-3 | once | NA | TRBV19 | CASSPVQTPSYTDTQYF | TGTGCCAGTAGTCCGGTTCAGACCCCTTCTTACACAGATACGCAGTATTTT
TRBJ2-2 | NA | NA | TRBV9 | CASSVDGFTGELFF | TGTGCCAGCAGCGTAGATGGGTTCACCGGGGAGCTGTTTTTT
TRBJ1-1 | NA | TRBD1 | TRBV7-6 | CASTSGTGGVNTEAFF | TGTGCCAGCACCTCCGGGACAGGGGGCGTCAACACTGAAGCTTTCTTT
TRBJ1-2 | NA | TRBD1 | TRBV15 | CATSKQKTGEWKGYTF | TGTGCCACCAGCAAACAAAAGACAGGGGAGTGGAAAGGCTACACCTTC
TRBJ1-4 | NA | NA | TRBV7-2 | CASSLVSNEKLFF | TGTGCCAGCAGCTTAGTCAGTAATGAAAAACTGTTTTTT
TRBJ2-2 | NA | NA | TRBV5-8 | CASSPEAGNTGELFF | TGTGCCAGCAGCCCCGAGGCCGGTAACACCGGGGAGCTGTTTTTT